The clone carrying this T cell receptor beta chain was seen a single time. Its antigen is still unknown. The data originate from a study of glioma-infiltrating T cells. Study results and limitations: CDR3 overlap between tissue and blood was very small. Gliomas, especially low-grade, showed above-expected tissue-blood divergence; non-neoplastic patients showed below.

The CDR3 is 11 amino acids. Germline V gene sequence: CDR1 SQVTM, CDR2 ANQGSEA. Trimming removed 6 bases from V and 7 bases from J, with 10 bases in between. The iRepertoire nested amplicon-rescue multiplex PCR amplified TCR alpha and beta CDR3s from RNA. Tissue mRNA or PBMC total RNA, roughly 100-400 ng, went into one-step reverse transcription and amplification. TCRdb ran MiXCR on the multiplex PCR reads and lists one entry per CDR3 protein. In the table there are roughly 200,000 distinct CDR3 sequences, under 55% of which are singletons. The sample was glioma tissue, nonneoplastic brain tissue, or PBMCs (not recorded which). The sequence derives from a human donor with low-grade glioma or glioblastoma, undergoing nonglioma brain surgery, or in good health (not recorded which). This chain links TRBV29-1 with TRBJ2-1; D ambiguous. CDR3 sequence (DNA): TGCAGCGTCAGAAAAACTAATGAGCAGTTCTTC. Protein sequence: CSVRKTNEQFF.